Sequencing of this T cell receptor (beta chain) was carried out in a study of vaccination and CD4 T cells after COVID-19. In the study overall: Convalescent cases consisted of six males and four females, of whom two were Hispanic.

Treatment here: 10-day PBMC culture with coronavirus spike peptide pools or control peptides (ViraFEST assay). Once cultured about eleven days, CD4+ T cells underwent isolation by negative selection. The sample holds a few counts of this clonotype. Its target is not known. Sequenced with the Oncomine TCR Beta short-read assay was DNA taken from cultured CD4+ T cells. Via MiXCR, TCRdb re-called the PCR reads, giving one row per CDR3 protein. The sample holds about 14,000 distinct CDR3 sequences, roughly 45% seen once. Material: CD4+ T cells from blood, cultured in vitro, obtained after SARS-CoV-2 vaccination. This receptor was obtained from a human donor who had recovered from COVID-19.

The CDR3 DNA reads TGTGCCAGCAGGCTGGCGGGGCGAGAGTATTCACCCCTCCACTTT. The encoded protein is CASRLAGREYSPLHF. This sequence joins TRBV28 and TRBJ1-6; D possibly corresponds to TRBD1 (5 bases). The CDR3 is 15 residues long. V dropped 6 bases and J dropped 8 bases, with 17 bases sitting between them. Germline V CDR1 and CDR2: MDHEN, SYDVKM.